This TCR beta chain was recorded in a study of cytomegalovirus exposure and HLA in healthy donors. Turning to the study itself: The same platform used for the 666 first-cohort repertoires was also used for the 130 or so validation repertoires, as a later analysis reported. General study findings and limits: Among TCR beta chains, those listed as cytomegalovirus-associated numbered under 200. Specificity for CMV antigens was confirmed in vitro for a few of the CMV-associated chains. Whilst most TCR sequences proved rare, a subset of public TCRs occurred across many donors.

Worth noting for this clone: The antigen is unknown.

The CDR3 extends over 16 amino acids. The germline V gene encodes CDR1 MNHEY and CDR2 SMNVEV (reference sequence). The ends lost 5 bases at V and 4 bases at J; junction bases unmatched: 11. Method: immunoSEQ multiplex PCR; TCRdb's copy keeps in-frame clones and lacks some. The sample consists of approximately 110,000 clones, roughly 94% of them appearing once. This TCR derives from a woman aged 18 to 35 in good health and CMV-seronegative. The specimen sequenced was PBMCs. The chain uses TRBV27 and TRBJ2-3, with 8 positions matching TRBD1. The CDR3 DNA follows: TGTGCCAGCAGTGACCGGGACAGGATTGTGCCAGATACGCAGTATTTT. This codes for CASSDRDRIVPDTQYF.